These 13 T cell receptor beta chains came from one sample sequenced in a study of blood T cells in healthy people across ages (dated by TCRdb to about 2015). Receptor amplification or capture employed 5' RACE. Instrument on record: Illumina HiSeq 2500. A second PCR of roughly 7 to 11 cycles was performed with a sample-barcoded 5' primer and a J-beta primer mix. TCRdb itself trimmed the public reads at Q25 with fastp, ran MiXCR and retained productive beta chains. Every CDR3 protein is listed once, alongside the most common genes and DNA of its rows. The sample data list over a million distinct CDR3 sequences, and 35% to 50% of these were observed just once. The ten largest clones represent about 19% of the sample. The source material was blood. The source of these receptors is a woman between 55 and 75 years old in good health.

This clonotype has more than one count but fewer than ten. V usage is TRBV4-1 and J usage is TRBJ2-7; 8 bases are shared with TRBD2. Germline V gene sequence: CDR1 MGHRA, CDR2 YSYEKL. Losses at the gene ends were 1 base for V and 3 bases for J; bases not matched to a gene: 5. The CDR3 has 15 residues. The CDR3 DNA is TGCGCCAGCAGCCAAGTAAATAGCGGGATCTACGAGCAGTACTTC. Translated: CASSQVNSGIYEQYF.

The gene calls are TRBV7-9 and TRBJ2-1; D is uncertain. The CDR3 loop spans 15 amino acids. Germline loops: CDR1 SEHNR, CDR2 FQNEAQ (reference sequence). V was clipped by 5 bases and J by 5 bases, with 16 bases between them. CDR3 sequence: CASSIPRGEDNEQFF. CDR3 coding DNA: TGTGCCAGCAGCATACCAAGAGGTGAGGACAATGAGCAGTTCTTC.

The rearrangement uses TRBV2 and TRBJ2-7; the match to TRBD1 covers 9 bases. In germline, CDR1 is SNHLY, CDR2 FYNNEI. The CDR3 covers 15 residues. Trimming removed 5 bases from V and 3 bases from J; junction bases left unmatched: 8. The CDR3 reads CASSPTRTGVYEQYF. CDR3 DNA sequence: TGTGCCAGCAGTCCAACTCGGACAGGGGTCTACGAGCAGTACTTC.

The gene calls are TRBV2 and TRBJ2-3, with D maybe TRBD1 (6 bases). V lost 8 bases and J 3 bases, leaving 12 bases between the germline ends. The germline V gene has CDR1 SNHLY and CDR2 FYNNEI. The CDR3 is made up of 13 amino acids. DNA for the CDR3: TGTGCCAGCGGGTCAGGGGAGACAGATACGCAGTATTTT. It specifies CASGSGETDTQYF.

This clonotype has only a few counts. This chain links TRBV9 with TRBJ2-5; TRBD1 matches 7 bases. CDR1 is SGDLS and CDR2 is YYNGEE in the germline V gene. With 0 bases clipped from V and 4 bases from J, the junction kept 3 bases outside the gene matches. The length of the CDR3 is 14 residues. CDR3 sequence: CASSVGNRGETQYF. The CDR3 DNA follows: TGTGCCAGCAGCGTAGGAAACAGGGGAGAGACCCAGTACTTC. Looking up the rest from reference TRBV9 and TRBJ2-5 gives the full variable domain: DSGVTQTPKHLITATGQRVTLRCSPRSGDLSVYWYQQSLDQGLQFLIQYYNGEERAKGNILERFSAQQFPDLHSELNLSSLELGDSALYFCASSVGNRGETQYFGPGTRLLVL.

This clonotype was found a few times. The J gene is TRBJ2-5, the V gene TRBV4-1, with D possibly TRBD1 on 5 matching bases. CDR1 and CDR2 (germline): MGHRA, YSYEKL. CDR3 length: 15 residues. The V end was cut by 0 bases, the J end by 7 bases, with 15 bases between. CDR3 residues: CASSQEQVKGGTQYF. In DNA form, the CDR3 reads TGCGCCAGCAGCCAAGAACAGGTGAAAGGTGGGACCCAGTACTTC.

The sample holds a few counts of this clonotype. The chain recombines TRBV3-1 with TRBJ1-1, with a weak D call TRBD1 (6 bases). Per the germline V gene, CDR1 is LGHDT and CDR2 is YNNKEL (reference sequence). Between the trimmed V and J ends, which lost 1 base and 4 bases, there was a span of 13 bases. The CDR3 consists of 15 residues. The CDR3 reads CASSQVNRGSTEAFF. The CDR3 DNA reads TGTGCCAGCAGCCAAGTTAATAGGGGGAGCACTGAAGCTTTCTTT.

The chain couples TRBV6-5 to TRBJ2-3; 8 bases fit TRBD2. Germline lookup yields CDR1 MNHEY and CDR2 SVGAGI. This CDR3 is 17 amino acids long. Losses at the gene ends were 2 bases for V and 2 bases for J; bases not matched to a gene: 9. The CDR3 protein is CASSYGVVAGHTDTQYF. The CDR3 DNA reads TGTGCCAGCAGTTACGGTGTAGTAGCGGGACACACAGATACGCAGTATTTT.

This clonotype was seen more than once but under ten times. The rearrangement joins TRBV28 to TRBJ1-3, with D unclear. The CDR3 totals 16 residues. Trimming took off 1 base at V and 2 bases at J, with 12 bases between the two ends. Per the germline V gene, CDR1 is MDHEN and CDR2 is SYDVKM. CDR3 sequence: CASSLSGSWAGNTIYF. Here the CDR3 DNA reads TGTGCCAGCAGTTTATCCGGGTCGTGGGCTGGAAACACCATATATTTT.

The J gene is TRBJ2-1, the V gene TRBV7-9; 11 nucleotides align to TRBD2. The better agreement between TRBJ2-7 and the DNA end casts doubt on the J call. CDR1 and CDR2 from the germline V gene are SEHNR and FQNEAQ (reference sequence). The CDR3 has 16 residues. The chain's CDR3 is CATTIAGGPPHNEQYF. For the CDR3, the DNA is TGTGCCACTACTATAGCGGGAGGGCCCCCCCACAATGAGCAGTACTTC.

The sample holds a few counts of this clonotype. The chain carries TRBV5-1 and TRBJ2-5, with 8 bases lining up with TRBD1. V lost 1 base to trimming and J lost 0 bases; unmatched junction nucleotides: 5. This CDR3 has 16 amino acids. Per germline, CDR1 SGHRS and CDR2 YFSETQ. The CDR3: CASSLQGARYQETQYF. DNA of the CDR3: TGCGCCAGCAGCTTGCAGGGGGCTAGGTACCAAGAGACCCAGTACTTC.

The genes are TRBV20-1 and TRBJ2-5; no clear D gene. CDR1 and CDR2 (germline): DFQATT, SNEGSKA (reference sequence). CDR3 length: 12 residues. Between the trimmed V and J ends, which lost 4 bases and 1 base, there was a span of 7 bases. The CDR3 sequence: CSATARQETQYF. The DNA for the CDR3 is TGCAGTGCTACGGCCCGCCAAGAGACCCAGTACTTC.

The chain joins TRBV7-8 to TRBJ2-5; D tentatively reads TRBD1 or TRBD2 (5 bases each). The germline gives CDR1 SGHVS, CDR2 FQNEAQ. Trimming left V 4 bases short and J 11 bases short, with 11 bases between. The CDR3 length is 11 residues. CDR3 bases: TGTGCCAGCAGCTCCCGGGACCATCAGTACTTC. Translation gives CASSSRDHQYF.